The present entry profiles one T cell receptor beta chain with its context. This record comes from a study of blood T cell repertoires in COVID-19. As for the study in general: Acute and convalescent COVID-19 specimens originated in the United States, Italy and Spain. The cDNA or gDNA used as material had been derived from T cells, B-cell-depleted T cells, or PBMCs.

Libraries were prepared by immunoSEQ multiplex PCR; TCRdb keeps only in-frame clonotypes and omits some of them. The sample shows roughly 50,000 clones, 84% of them seen only once. Germline CDR1 MGHRA, CDR2 YSYEKL. CDR3 length equals 19 residues. J was trimmed by 1 base and V by 3 bases; bases with no gene match: 12. Sequencing was carried out using peripheral blood. The V gene is TRBV4-1, the J gene TRBJ1-4; 9 bases are shared with TRBD1. The receptor comes from a woman at least 80 years old with acute or convalescent COVID-19. CDR3 sequence: CASSQFGGKGQGTNEKLFF. CDR3 nucleotides: TGCGCCAGCAGCCAGTTCGGCGGGAAGGGACAGGGAACTAATGAAAAACTGTTTTTT.